This TCR beta chain came from a study of blood T cell repertoires in COVID-19. CDR3 length: 14 residues. Germline V lookup: CDR1 MNHEY, CDR2 SVGAGI. V was trimmed by 6 bases and J by 0 bases, leaving 11 bases between them. The table came from immunoSEQ multiplex PCR; TCRdb's copy has only in-frame clones and leaves some out. Of about 480,000 clones detected, around 88% appear once; the ten largest clones hold around 13%. The chain recombines TRBV6-5 with TRBJ1-2, with D possibly TRBD1 on 5 matching bases. The sequence derives from a woman aged 50 to 65 with COVID-19, enrolled during active disease. Sequencing input: peripheral blood. In DNA form, the CDR3 reads TGTGCCAGCAGGGCCGGGGGGGCTAACTATGGCTACACCTTC. Translating gives CASRAGGANYGYTF.